The 9 T cell receptor beta chains reported below all come from one sample, sequenced in a study of T-cell reconstitution after alpha-beta-depleted transplantation in children. A TCRbeta library incorporating unique molecular identifiers was prepared. TCRdb re-analysed the PCR reads in MiXCR, keeping a single row per CDR3 protein. The sample records about 980,000 distinct CDR3 sequences, about 29% being singletons. This specimen consisted of PBMCs, mostly from graft donor cells, obtained 360 days after TCRalphabeta/CD19-depleted stem cell transplant. Every receptor here comes from a boy in the first two years of life who had a stem cell transplant for SCID, so the T cells may come from the graft donor.

The CDR3 nucleotides are TGCAGTGCTAGGGACAGGCCCAAAAACATTCAGTACTTC. Residues: CSARDRPKNIQYF. This sequence joins TRBV20-1 and TRBJ2-4, with 7 bases aligning to TRBD1. The CDR3 contains 13 residues. The trim removed 3 bases at V and 2 bases at J, leaving 1 base unmatched. From germline, CDR1 is DFQATT and CDR2 SNEGSKA (reference sequence).

There are a few counts of this clonotype. The chain links TRBV5-1 to TRBJ2-1; D call uncertain. The CDR3 runs 13 residues. V was pared by 6 bases and J by 4 bases, with 11 bases between. The germline CDR1 and CDR2 sequences are SGHRS and YFSETQ. CDR3: CASTSDSYNEQFF. In nucleotides, the CDR3 is TGCGCCAGCACGAGCGACTCGTACAATGAGCAGTTCTTC.

The CDR3 is CATSTRQGAGDQPQHF. The CDR3 bases are TGTGCCACCAGCACTCGACAGGGGGCAGGTGATCAGCCCCAGCATTTT. This rearrangement joins TRBV15 to TRBJ1-5, with TRBD1 matching over 10 bases. J gave up 5 bases and V 4 bases, and 8 bases lay outside the gene matches. CDR3 length equals 16 residues. Germline V CDR1 and CDR2: LNHNV, YYDKDF (reference sequence).

This clonotype was counted between two and nine times. J is TRBJ2-2 and V is TRBV12-3 or TRBV12-4; no definite D call. The V and J ends lost 1 base and 6 bases respectively, with 6 bases between them. The CDR3 consists of 13 residues. CDR3 sequence reads: CASSLVRPGELFF. As DNA, the CDR3 is TGTGCCAGCAGTTTAGTCCGCCCCGGGGAGCTGTTTTTT.

This chain links TRBV20-1 with TRBJ2-6, with D possibly TRBD2 on 5 matching bases. Germline loops: CDR1 DFQATT, CDR2 SNEGSKA (reference sequence). The V end was cut by 1 base, the J end by 0 bases, with 13 bases between. The CDR3 runs to 17 residues. Here the CDR3 DNA reads TGCAGTGCTAGAGGTCCGGGGATCTCCTCTGGGGCCAACGTCCTGACTTTC. Translating it yields CSARGPGISSGANVLTF.

This rearrangement joins TRBV27 to TRBJ2-3; 9 bases agree with TRBD2. Trimming took 4 bases from V and 1 from J; bases not matched to a gene: 9. CDR3 length: 17 residues. Germline CDR1 reads MNHEY; CDR2 reads SMNVEV (reference sequence). The CDR3 protein is CASSSAGGLQGTDTQYF. CDR3 sequence (DNA): TGTGCCAGCAGTTCGGCGGGGGGGCTTCAGGGCACAGATACGCAGTATTTT.

The chain uses TRBV25-1 and TRBJ1-1; TRBD1 matches 10 bases. After removal of 3 bases from V and 2 bases from J, the junction contained 3 bases not matched to a gene. Germline V lookup: CDR1 MGHDK, CDR2 SYGVNS. There are 15 residues in the CDR3. The CDR3 DNA is TGTGCCAGCAGTGAGACAGGGGGCTTCAACACTGAAGCTTTCTTT. Protein sequence: CASSETGGFNTEAFF.

The genes are TRBV10-3 and TRBJ2-7; D call uncertain. The germline gives CDR1 ENHRY, CDR2 SYGVKD. V lost 3 bases and J lost 1, with 10 bases in between. The CDR3 contains 14 residues. The CDR3 reads CAISDRRLSYEQYF. The CDR3 bases are TGTGCCATCAGTGATCGGCGGTTATCCTACGAGCAGTACTTC.

This clonotype has a handful of counts. V and J are TRBV5-1 and TRBJ2-5, with D perhaps being TRBD1 or TRBD2 (6 bases each). V gave up 4 bases and J gave up 1 base, with 17 bases separating them. The CDR3 runs to 16 residues. From germline, CDR1 is SGHRS and CDR2 YFSETQ. DNA for the CDR3: TGCGCCAGCAGCCGATCCTCAGGAGGGGGCCAAGAGACCCAGTACTTC. The encoded protein is CASSRSSGGGQETQYF. The full variable domain, completed using reference TRBV5-1 and TRBJ2-5, is KAGVTQTPRYLIKTRGQQVTLSCSPISGHRSVSWYQQTPGQGLQFLFEYFSETQRNKGNFPGRFSGRQFSNSRSEMNVSTLELGDSALYLCASSRSSGGGQETQYFGPGTRLLVL.